One and the same sample provided the 21 T cell receptor beta chains below, sequenced in a study of blood T cell repertoires in COVID-19. Produced via immunoSEQ multiplex PCR; TCRdb's table is partial and in-frame only. The table includes approximately 65,000 clones, approximately 94% detected once. The sample consisted of peripheral blood. The receptors come from a man between 65 and 85 years old with active COVID-19.

The chain joins TRBV4-1 to TRBJ1-4, with TRBD1 identical over 7 bases. The length of the CDR3 is 18 residues. V was clipped by 3 bases and J by 0 bases; unmatched bases: 10. Germline CDR1 reads MGHRA; CDR2 reads YSYEKL. CDR3 coding DNA: TGCGCCAGCAGCCAGGGATTGACAGGGATTGCAACTAATGAAAAACTGTTTTTT. Translating gives CASSQGLTGIATNEKLFF.

The CDR3 region is CASSVSQAGADYGYTF. The CDR3 nucleotides read TGTGCCAGCAGTGTTTCCCAGGCGGGGGCGGACTATGGCTACACCTTC. V usage is TRBV25-1 and J usage is TRBJ1-2; possibly TRBD1 for D (6 bases). Germline V gene lookup returns CDR1 MGHDK and CDR2 SYGVNS. This CDR3 has 16 residues. Trimming took 4 bases from V and 3 from J, leaving 18 bases between them.

V usage is TRBV6-5 and J usage is TRBJ2-1; a possible D gene is TRBD2 (5 bases). Germline lookup yields CDR1 MNHEY and CDR2 SVGAGI. V lost 8 bases, J lost 7 bases, and 15 bases lay in between. CDR3 size: 13 residues. In nucleotides, the CDR3 is TGTGCCAGCCGCCCGGGGATGGAGAATGAGCAGTTCTTC. Its protein is CASRPGMENEQFF.

This chain uses TRBV5-6 with TRBJ1-6; D is uncertain. Germline CDR1 SGHDT, CDR2 YYEEEE. This CDR3 has 14 residues. The V gene lost 6 bases and the J gene lost 10 bases, with 17 bases spanning the gap. In DNA form, the CDR3 reads TGTGCCAGCACCCTTGTCGGGGTGGGCTCACCCCTCCACTTT. Its translation is CASTLVGVGSPLHF.

The DNA of the CDR3 is TGTGCCAGCAGTCGGACAGGGTATGAGGATGGCTACACCTTC. Translation gives CASSRTGYEDGYTF. The rearrangement joins TRBV6-6 to TRBJ1-2; 8 positions agree with TRBD1. The J segment lost 6 bases and the V segment lost 5 bases, leaving 8 bases of the junction unmatched. This CDR3 is 14 amino acids long. The germline gives CDR1 MNHNY, CDR2 SVGAGI (reference sequence).

The chain has TRBV28 and TRBJ2-5; TRBD2 aligns across 9 bases. Germline V lookup: CDR1 MDHEN, CDR2 SYDVKM. V was clipped by 0 bases and J by 4 bases; unmatched bases: 3. This CDR3 has 15 residues. DNA for the CDR3: TGTGCCAGCAGTTTATGGAGTAGCGGGGGAGAGACCCAGTACTTC. This translates into CASSLWSSGGETQYF. The variable domain in full, with the rest retrieved from reference TRBV28 and TRBJ2-5, is DVKVTQSSRYLVKRTGEKVFLECVQDMDHENMFWYRQDPGLGLRLIYFSYDVKMKEKGDIPEGYSVSREKKERFSLILESASTNQTSMYLCASSLWSSGGETQYFGPGTRLLVL.

This clone has a single count. V and J are TRBV6-5 and TRBJ2-1; 9 bases fit TRBD2. Looked up from germline, CDR1 is MNHEY and CDR2 is SVGAGI. This CDR3 has 16 residues. The V gene end was trimmed by 2 bases and the J gene end by 2 bases; junction bases not matched to a gene: 4. The CDR3 loop reads CASSYRLAATYNEQFF. In DNA form, the CDR3 reads TGTGCCAGCAGTTACCGACTAGCGGCTACCTACAATGAGCAGTTCTTC.

The chain uses TRBV2 and TRBJ2-2; 10 nucleotides align to TRBD1. The CDR3 has 14 residues. V shed 6 bases, J shed 7 bases, and the junction held 5 bases outside the gene matches. The germline CDR1 and CDR2 sequences are SNHLY and FYNNEI. The CDR3 is CASSDRGRGGELFF. As DNA, the CDR3 is TGTGCCAGCAGCGACAGGGGGCGAGGCGGGGAGCTGTTTTTT.

This chain joins TRBV6-5 and TRBJ2-2; 10 bases are shared with TRBD2. The CDR3 runs to 15 residues. Per germline, CDR1 MNHEY and CDR2 SVGAGI. J was trimmed by 7 bases and V by 5 bases; bases with no gene match: 7. The CDR3 DNA reads as TGTGCCAGCAGTAGACTAGCGGGTACTCACGGGGAGCTGTTTTTT. Translating gives CASSRLAGTHGELFF.

This chain connects TRBV7-2 to TRBJ2-5; 9 bases fit TRBD1. Germline V gives CDR1 SGHTA, CDR2 FQGNSA. V was clipped by 2 bases and J by 5 bases; unmatched bases: 12. The CDR3 is made up of 17 amino acids. The DNA for the CDR3 is TGTGCCAGCAGCTTAAGTGGTTTGGGGACAGGGTTGGAGACCCAGTACTTC. This gives the protein CASSLSGLGTGLETQYF.

This sequence joins TRBV6-4 and TRBJ1-2, with 8 nucleotides matching TRBD1. J lost 7 bases, V lost 4 bases, and 5 bases had no gene match. The CDR3 loop spans 13 amino acids. The germline CDR1 and CDR2 sequences are MRHNA and SNTAGT. The CDR3 loop is CASSATGGLGYTF. DNA for the CDR3: TGTGCCAGCAGTGCCACAGGGGGACTTGGCTACACCTTC.

This rearrangement joins TRBV9 to TRBJ2-1, with 9 bases fitting TRBD1. V shed 0 bases and J 6 bases; nucleotides not matched to a gene: 4. Germline V gene data show CDR1 as SGDLS and CDR2 as YYNGEE. CDR3 length equals 15 residues. Written as DNA, the CDR3 is TGTGCCAGCAGCGTAGATCCGGGACAGGGCAATGAGCAGTTCTTC. It encodes CASSVDPGQGNEQFF.

The chain uses TRBV29-1 and TRBJ1-2, with 7 bases fitting TRBD1. The germline CDR1 and CDR2 sequences are SQVTM and ANQGSEA. The ends lost 7 bases at V and 6 bases at J; junction bases unmatched: 5. The CDR3 length is 11 residues. DNA for the CDR3: TGCAGCGCAGACAGGGCAAATGGCTACACCTTC. Its translation is CSADRANGYTF.

This clone was counted once. V and J are TRBV19 and TRBJ2-2; 9 nucleotides line up with TRBD1. The CDR3 is made up of 17 amino acids. Germline lookup yields CDR1 LNHDA and CDR2 SQIVND (reference sequence). J gave up 2 bases and V 6 bases, and 10 bases lay outside the gene matches. The CDR3 nucleotides are TGTGCCAGTAGCCCCGGGACAGGGCAACGAAACACCGGGGAGCTGTTTTTT. Protein: CASSPGTGQRNTGELFF.

V is TRBV28 and J is TRBJ2-3; D remains unclear. V lost 5 bases to trimming and J lost 2 bases, with 14 bases between them. The germline V gene has CDR1 MDHEN and CDR2 SYDVKM. The CDR3 is made up of 15 amino acids. CDR3 protein: CASSGPTRSTDTQYF. CDR3 sequence (DNA): TGTGCCAGCAGTGGGCCAACTCGGTCCACAGATACGCAGTATTTT.

The rearrangement joins TRBV20-1 to TRBJ1-2, with 9 bases fitting TRBD1. With V trimmed by 6 bases and J by 7 bases, 3 bases remained unmatched. This CDR3 region has 11 residues. Germline CDR1 is DFQATT and CDR2 is SNEGSKA (reference sequence). The CDR3 reads CSATTGGGYTF. The CDR3 bases are TGCAGTGCAACGACAGGGGGTGGCTACACCTTC.

The V gene is TRBV14, the J gene TRBJ2-7; the match to TRBD1 covers 9 bases. This CDR3 is 17 amino acids long. Germline V gene data show CDR1 as SGHDN and CDR2 as FVKESK. After removal of 4 bases from V and 0 bases from J, the junction contained 10 bases not matched to a gene. Here the CDR3 reads CASSPGQGQTVSYEQYV. CDR3 DNA: TGTGCCAGCAGCCCGGGACAGGGACAGACTGTCTCCTACGAGCAGTACGTC.

This chain links TRBV3-1 (or the pseudogene TRBV3-2) with TRBJ1-3, with D uncertain. Germline values: CDR1 LGHDT, CDR2 YNNKEL (reference sequence). Trimming left V 4 bases short and J 0 bases short, with 7 bases between. The CDR3 consists of 14 residues. This CDR3 is CASSPVASGNTIYF. DNA of the CDR3: TGTGCCAGCAGCCCCGTGGCCTCTGGAAACACCATATATTTT.

This chain connects TRBV18 to TRBJ2-3; 9 nucleotides line up with TRBD1. J was trimmed by 10 bases and V by 3 bases; bases with no gene match: 5. The CDR3 has 13 residues. CDR1 KGHSH and CDR2 LQKENI come from the germline V gene. CDR3 sequence (DNA): TGTGCCAGCTCACCGGACAGGGGAGTTGCGCAGTATTTT. Translating it yields CASSPDRGVAQYF.

V gene TRBV2 combines with J gene TRBJ2-4; tentatively, D is TRBD1 (6 bases). CDR1 and CDR2 (germline): SNHLY, FYNNEI. CDR3 size: 15 residues. The germline V and J ends were trimmed by 6 bases and 11 bases, with 23 bases remaining between them. CDR3 sequence: CASSPTGFPSGVQYF. The CDR3 DNA reads TGTGCCAGCAGCCCGACAGGTTTCCCCTCAGGCGTTCAGTACTTC.

This clone was seen once. The chain employs TRBV11-1 and TRBJ2-2; D not resolved. CDR1 SGHAT and CDR2 FQDESV come from the germline V gene (reference sequence). Trimming pared 1 base from V and 5 bases from J, leaving 5 bases between. The CDR3 covers 13 residues. The CDR3 DNA follows: TGTGCCAGCAGCTTAGTTCAGACCGGGGAGCTGTTTTTT. Its protein product is CASSLVQTGELFF.